These 4 T cell receptor beta chains came from one sample sequenced in a study of T cells in localized non-small cell lung cancer (dated by TCRdb to 2019 to 2021). Library preparation used the immunoSEQ multiplex PCR assay. The table comes from immuneACCESS by way of TCRdb, which keeps in-frame sequences with V and J called. Part of the clones is missing from these tables; in studies checked, under half for an unresolved V gene and the rest for unknown reasons. The sample yields some 6,700 clones; around 42% were counted once. 7.7% of the sample is taken by the ten largest. This sample comprised lung tumor tissue, obtained before any cancer treatment. These receptors were collected from a man aged 35 to 70 with stage III lung adenocarcinoma.

This clone has just a few counts. The DNA contains a base that is ambiguous or unread; its residue becomes X. V is TRBV28 and J is TRBJ1-2; D gene uncertain. The V end was cut by 5 bases, the J end by 4 bases, with 17 bases between. Germline loops: CDR1 MDHEN, CDR2 SYDVKM. The CDR3 spans 15 residues. As DNA, the CDR3 is TGTGCCAGCAGTCCGACGRAGAGGGTAGGCTATGGCTACACCTTC. As protein: CASSPTXRVGYGYTF.

This clone came up a few times. V and J are TRBV6-8 and TRBJ2-3; perhaps TRBD2 as D (6 bases). This CDR3 region has 15 residues. Germline CDR1 reads MNHGY; CDR2 reads SAAAGT. Trimming shortened V by 6 bases and J by 4 bases, and 17 bases separated the two germline ends. The CDR3 bases are TGTGCCAGCAGGAGCCGGGAGTCAACGGCAGATACGCAGTATTTT. Its translation: CASRSRESTADTQYF.

The chain is built from TRBV7-6 and TRBJ2-2; 10 bases map to TRBD2. The germline V gene has CDR1 SGHVS and CDR2 FNYEAQ. CDR3 size: 15 residues. The V gene end was trimmed by 0 bases and the J gene end by 5 bases; junction bases not matched to a gene: 0. DNA of the CDR3: TGTGCCAGCAGCTTAGCAGCGGGAGGGACCGGGGAGCTGTTTTTT. The encoded protein is CASSLAAGGTGELFF.

This rearrangement joins TRBV19 to TRBJ2-1; D gene unclear. The germline V gene has CDR1 LNHDA and CDR2 SQIVND (reference sequence). The CDR3 is 13 residues long. Trimming took 1 base from V and 8 from J, leaving 9 bases between them. CDR3 amino acids: CASSIADGDEQFF. In nucleotides, the CDR3 is TGTGCCAGTAGTATAGCGGATGGGGATGAGCAGTTCTTC.